This T cell receptor (beta chain) was retrieved from a study of Ad26.COV2.S vaccination and SARS-CoV-2 variants. TCRdb's copy holds only in-frame clones and misses some; the assay was immunoSEQ multiplex PCR. The sample lists fewer than 900,000 clones, around 90% occurring once. CDR1 is KGHSH, CDR2 LQKENI, per germline. This CDR3 region has 15 residues. Trimming stripped 4 bases from V and 5 bases from J, with 15 bases between. Treatment here: over 15 received Ad26.COV2.S at low or high dose, single or two shots; about 5 received placebo; per-sample allocation not given. Material that was analyzed had been drawn on day 63 after the first vaccine or placebo injection.

V gene TRBV18 combines with J gene TRBJ1-5; the D gene is possibly TRBD1 (5 bases). The clonotype was recovered from a person aged 18-60 years who received the Ad26.COV2.S COVID-19 vaccine or a placebo. The specimen was peripheral blood, collected in a trial of Ad26.COV2.S vaccine versus placebo. The CDR3 loop reads CASSQAGTLDQPQHF. The CDR3 DNA is TGTGCCAGCTCACAGGCTGGGACCTTAGATCAGCCCCAGCATTTT.